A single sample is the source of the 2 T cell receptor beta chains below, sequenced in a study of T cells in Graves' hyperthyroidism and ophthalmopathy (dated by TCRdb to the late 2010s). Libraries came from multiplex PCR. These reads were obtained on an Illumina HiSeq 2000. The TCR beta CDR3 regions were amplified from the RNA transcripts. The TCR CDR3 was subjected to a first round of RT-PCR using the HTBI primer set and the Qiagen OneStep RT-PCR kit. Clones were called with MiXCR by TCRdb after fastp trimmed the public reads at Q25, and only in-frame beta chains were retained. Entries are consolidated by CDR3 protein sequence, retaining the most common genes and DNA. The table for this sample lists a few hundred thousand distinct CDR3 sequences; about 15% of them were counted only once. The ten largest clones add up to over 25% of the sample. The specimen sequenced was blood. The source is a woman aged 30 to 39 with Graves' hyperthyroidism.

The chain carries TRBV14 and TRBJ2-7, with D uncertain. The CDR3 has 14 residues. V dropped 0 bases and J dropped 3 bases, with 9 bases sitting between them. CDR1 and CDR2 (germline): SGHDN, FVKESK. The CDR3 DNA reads TGTGCCAGCAGCCAAGATGCACGCAGCTACGAGCAGTACTTC. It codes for CASSQDARSYEQYF.

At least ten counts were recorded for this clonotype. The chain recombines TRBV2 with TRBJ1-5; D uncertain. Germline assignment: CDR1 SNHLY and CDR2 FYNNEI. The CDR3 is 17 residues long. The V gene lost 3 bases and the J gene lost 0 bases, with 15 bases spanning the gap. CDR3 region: CASSDGSRIYSNQPQHF. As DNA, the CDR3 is TGTGCCAGCAGTGATGGGTCCCGGATCTATAGCAATCAGCCCCAGCATTTT.